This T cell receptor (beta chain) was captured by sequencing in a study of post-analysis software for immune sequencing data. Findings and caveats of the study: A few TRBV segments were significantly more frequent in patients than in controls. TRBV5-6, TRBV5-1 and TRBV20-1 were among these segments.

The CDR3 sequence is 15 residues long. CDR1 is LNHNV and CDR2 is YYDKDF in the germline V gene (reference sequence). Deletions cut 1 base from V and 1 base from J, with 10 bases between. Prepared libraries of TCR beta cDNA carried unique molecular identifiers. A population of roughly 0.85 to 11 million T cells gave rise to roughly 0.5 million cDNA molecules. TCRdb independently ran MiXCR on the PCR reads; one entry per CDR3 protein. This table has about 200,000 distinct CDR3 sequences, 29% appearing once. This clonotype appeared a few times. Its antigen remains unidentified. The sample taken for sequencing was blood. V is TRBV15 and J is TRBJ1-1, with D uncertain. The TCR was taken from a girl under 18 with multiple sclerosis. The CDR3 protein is CATSRGGEQNTEAFF. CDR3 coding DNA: TGTGCCACCAGCAGAGGAGGAGAGCAGAACACTGAAGCTTTCTTT.